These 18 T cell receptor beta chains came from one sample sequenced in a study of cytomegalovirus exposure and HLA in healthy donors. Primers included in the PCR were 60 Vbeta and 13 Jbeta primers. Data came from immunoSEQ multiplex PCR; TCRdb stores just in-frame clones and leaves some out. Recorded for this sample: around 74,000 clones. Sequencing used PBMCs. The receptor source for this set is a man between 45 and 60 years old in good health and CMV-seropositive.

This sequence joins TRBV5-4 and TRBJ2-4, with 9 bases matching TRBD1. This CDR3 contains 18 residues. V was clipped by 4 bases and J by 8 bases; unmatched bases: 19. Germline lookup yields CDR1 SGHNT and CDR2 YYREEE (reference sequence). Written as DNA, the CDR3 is TGTGCCAGCAGCCTTCGGACAGGGGCCGGGTTAGGAAGGGACATTCAGTACTTC. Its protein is CASSLRTGAGLGRDIQYF.

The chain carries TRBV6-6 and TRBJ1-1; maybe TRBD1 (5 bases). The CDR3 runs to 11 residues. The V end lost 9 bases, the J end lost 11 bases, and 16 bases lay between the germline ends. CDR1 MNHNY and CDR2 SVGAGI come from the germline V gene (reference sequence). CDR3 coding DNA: TGTGCCAGTCACCGGGAGGGGAGGGCTTTCTTT. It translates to CASHREGRAFF.

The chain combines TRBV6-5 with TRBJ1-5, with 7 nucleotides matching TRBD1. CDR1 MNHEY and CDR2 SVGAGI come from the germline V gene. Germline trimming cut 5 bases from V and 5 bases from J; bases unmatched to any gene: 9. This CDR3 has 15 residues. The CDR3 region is CASSRKSTGYQPQHF. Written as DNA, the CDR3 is TGTGCCAGCAGTCGTAAGTCGACAGGGTATCAGCCCCAGCATTTT.

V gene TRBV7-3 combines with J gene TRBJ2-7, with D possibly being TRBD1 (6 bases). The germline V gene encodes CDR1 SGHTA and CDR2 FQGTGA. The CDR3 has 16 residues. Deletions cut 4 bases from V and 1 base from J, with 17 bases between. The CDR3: CASSSEQGPPSYEQYV. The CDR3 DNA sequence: TGTGCCAGCAGCTCAGAACAGGGACCCCCTTCCTACGAGCAGTACGTC.

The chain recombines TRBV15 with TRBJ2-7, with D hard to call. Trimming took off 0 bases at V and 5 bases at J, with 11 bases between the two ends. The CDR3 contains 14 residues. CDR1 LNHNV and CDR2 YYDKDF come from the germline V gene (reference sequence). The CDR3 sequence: CATSRDRLSDEQYV. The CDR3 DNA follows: TGTGCCACCAGCAGAGATCGATTGAGCGACGAGCAGTACGTC.

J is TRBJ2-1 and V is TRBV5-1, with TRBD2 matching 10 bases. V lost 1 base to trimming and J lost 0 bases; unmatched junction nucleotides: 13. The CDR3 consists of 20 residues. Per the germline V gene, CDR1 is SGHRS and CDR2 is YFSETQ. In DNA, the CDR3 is TGCGCCAGCAGCTTGTTTAGCGGGGGGCCCAGCCTGAGCTCCTACAATGAGCAGTTCTTC. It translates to CASSLFSGGPSLSSYNEQFF.

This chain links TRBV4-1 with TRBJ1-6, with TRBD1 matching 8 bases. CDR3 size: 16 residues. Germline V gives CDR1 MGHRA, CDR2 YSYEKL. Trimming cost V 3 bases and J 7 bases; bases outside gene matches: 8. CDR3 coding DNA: TGCGCCAGCAGCCAGGACAGGGTAGGGTGGAATTCACCCCTCCACTTT. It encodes CASSQDRVGWNSPLHF.

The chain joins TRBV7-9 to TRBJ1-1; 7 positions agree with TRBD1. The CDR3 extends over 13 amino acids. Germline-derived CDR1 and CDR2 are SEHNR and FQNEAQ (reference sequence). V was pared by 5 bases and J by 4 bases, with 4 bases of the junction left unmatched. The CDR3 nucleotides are TGTGCCAGCAGCCTTGACAGGGTCACTGAAGCTTTCTTT. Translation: CASSLDRVTEAFF.

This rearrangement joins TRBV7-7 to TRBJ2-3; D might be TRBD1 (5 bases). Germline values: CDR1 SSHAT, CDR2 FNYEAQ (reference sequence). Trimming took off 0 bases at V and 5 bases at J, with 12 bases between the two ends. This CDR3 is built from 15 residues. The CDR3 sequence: CASSLASGRGDTQYF. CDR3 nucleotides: TGTGCCAGCAGCTTAGCTTCAGGGCGCGGAGATACGCAGTATTTT.

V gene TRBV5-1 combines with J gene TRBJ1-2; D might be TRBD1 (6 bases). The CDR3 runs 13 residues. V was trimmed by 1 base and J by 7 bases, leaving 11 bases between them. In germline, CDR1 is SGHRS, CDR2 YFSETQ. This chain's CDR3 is CASSLTGRRGYTF. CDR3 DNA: TGCGCCAGCAGCTTGACAGGGCGTCGTGGCTACACCTTC.

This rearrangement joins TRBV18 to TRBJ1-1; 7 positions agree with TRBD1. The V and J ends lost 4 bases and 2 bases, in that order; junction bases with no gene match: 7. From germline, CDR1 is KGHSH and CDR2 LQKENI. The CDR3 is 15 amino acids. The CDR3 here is CASSQSTGSNTEAFF. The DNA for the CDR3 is TGTGCCAGCTCACAATCGACAGGGAGTAACACTGAAGCTTTCTTT.

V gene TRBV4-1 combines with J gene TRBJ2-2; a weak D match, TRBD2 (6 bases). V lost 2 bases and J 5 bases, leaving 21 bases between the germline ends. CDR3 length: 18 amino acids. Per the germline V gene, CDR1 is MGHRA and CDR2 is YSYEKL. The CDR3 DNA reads TGCGCCAGCAGCCAATGGATCACTCCGGGAGTGGCGACCGGGGAGCTGTTTTTT. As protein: CASSQWITPGVATGELFF.

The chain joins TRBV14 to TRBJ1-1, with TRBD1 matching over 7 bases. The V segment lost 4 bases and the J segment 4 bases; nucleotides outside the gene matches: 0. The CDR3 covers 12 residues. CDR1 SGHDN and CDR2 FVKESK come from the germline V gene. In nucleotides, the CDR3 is TGTGCCAGCAGCCCAGGGGGCACTGAAGCTTTCTTT. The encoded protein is CASSPGGTEAFF.

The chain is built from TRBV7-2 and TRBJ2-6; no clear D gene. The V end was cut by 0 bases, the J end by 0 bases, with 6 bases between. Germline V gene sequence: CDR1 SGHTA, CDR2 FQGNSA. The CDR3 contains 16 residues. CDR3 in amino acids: CASSLASGSGANVLTF. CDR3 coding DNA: TGTGCCAGCAGCTTAGCGTCCGGCTCTGGGGCCAACGTCCTGACTTTC.

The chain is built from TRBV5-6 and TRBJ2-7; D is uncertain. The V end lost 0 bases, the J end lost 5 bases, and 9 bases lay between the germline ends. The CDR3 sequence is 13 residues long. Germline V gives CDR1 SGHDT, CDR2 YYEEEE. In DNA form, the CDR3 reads TGTGCCAGCAGCTTGGGGCAGGTGGACGAGCAGTACTTC. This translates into CASSLGQVDEQYF.

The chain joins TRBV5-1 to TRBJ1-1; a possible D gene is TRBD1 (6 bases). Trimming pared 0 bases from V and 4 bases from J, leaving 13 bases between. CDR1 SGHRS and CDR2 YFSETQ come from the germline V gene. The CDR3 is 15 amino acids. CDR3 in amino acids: CASSLGLGATTEAFF. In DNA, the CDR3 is TGCGCCAGCAGCTTGGGTCTGGGGGCAACCACTGAAGCTTTCTTT.

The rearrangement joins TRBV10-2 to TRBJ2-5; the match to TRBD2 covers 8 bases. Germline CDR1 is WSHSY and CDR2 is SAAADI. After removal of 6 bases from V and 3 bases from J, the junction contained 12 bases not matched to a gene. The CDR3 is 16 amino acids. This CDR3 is CASRALTAGGEETQYF. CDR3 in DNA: TGCGCCAGCAGAGCCCTGACTGCGGGGGGAGAAGAGACCCAGTACTTC.

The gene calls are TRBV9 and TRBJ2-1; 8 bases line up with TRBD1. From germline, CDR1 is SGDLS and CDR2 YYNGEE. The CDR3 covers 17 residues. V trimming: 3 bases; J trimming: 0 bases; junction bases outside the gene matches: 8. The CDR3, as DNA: TGTGCCAGCAGCGCCGGGACAGGTTGGAGCTCCTACAATGAGCAGTTCTTC. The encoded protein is CASSAGTGWSSYNEQFF.